The 29 T cell receptor beta chains below all came from one sample that was sequenced in a study of blood T cell repertoires in COVID-19. Generated by immunoSEQ multiplex PCR, the TCRdb table keeps only in-frame clones and is missing some. The profile shows 250,000 or so clones, around 86% of them singletons. Input material: PBMCs or T cells enriched from blood (not recorded which). Source of these receptors: a woman in her forties or fifties who had recovered from COVID-19.

The chain has TRBV6-1 and TRBJ2-7, with 12 bases lining up with TRBD2. CDR1 MNHNS and CDR2 SASEGT come from the germline V gene. Trimming cost V 2 bases and J 3 bases; bases outside gene matches: 5. This CDR3 has 16 residues. The CDR3 here is CASSEYRLAGDYEQYF. The CDR3 DNA is TGTGCCAGCAGTGAATATAGACTAGCGGGGGACTACGAGCAGTACTTC.

This clone was seen a handful of times. The V gene is TRBV28, the J gene TRBJ1-5; D is undetermined. The length of the CDR3 is 17 residues. Trimming left V 1 base short and J 2 bases short, with 15 bases between. Germline CDR1 reads MDHEN; CDR2 reads SYDVKM. The CDR3 region has the DNA TGTGCCAGCAGTTTATATGTAGGGCGGGGAGGCAATCAGCCCCAGCATTTT. It yields the protein CASSLYVGRGGNQPQHF.

The rearrangement uses TRBV7-3 and TRBJ1-2, with 9 bases matching TRBD1. This CDR3 contains 15 residues. Germline values: CDR1 SGHTA, CDR2 FQGTGA. V dropped 5 bases and J dropped 8; count of bases not matched to a gene: 12. CDR3 DNA: TGTGCCAGCAGCAGAAGGACAGGGGTTCAAGACGGCTACACCTTC. It specifies CASSRRTGVQDGYTF.

The rearrangement links TRBV2 to TRBJ2-5; 9 positions match TRBD2. The CDR3 has 16 amino acids. J lost 7 bases, V lost 8 bases, and 17 bases had no gene match. Germline CDR1 and CDR2: SNHLY and FYNNEI. The CDR3 bases are TGTGCCAGCCGCGGAGGGACCTTAGCGGGAGTTGGGACCCAGTACTTC. Its protein is CASRGGTLAGVGTQYF.

V is TRBV21-1 and J is TRBJ1-1. TRBV21-1 is listed as a pseudogene. The CDR3 runs 16 residues. The CDR3 nucleotides read TGTGCCAGCAGCAGAATAGGGGGAGGGTGGGGCACTGAAGCTTTCTTT. It yields the protein CASSRIGGGWGTEAFF.

The chain uses TRBV30 and TRBJ1-2, with 9 bases aligning to TRBD1. CDR1 and CDR2 from the germline V gene are GTSNPN and SVGIG (reference sequence). The V segment lost 2 bases and the J segment 2 bases; nucleotides outside the gene matches: 3. The CDR3 is 14 residues long. The CDR3 region is CAWSYGTGNYGYTF. The CDR3 bases are TGTGCCTGGAGTTACGGGACAGGGAACTATGGCTACACCTTC.

The chain employs TRBV10-1 and TRBJ1-6; no reliable D call. CDR3 length: 16 amino acids. Germline lookup yields CDR1 WNHNN and CDR2 SYGVQD (reference sequence). Trimming took 4 bases from V and 11 from J, leaving 21 bases between them. Here the CDR3 DNA reads TGCGCCAGCAGTGGGGGATCTTTAGGACTCAAGCCACCCCTCCACTTT. Protein: CASSGGSLGLKPPLHF.

The chain recombines TRBV29-1 with TRBJ2-2; possible D gene TRBD1, 6 bases. The length of the CDR3 is 12 residues. Germline V gene data show CDR1 as SQVTM and CDR2 as ANQGSEA. With 4 bases removed from V and 5 bases from J, the gap between germline ends came to 8 bases. CDR3 residues: CSVARGTGELFF. The CDR3 DNA reads as TGCAGCGTTGCGAGGGGGACCGGGGAGCTGTTTTTT.

The rearrangement links TRBV11-2 to TRBJ1-2; weak D call: TRBD1 (5 bases). This CDR3 comprises 12 residues. Germline V CDR1 and CDR2: SGHAT, FQNNGV. V was pared by 5 bases and J by 7 bases, with 11 bases between. The DNA for the CDR3 is TGTGCCAGCAGCCAACAGGCCGGTGGCTACACCTTC. As protein: CASSQQAGGYTF.

The chain joins TRBV5-1 to TRBJ2-2; the match to TRBD2 covers 8 bases. The junction had 11 bases not matched to a gene; V was cut back by 1 base and J by 9 bases. Germline V gene lookup returns CDR1 SGHRS and CDR2 YFSETQ. This CDR3 is 16 amino acids long. The CDR3 sequence: CASSLSPGLGRRELFF. CDR3 sequence (DNA): TGCGCCAGCAGCTTGTCCCCGGGACTAGGTAGGAGGGAGCTGTTTTTT.

The chain links TRBV6-4 to TRBJ2-1, with D maybe TRBD1 (6 bases). The CDR3 totals 17 residues. CDR1 and CDR2 from the germline V gene are MRHNA and SNTAGT. Between the trimmed V and J ends, which lost 0 bases and 2 bases, there was a span of 14 bases. CDR3 in amino acids: CASSDSWGPLAYNEQFF. The CDR3 region has the DNA TGTGCCAGCAGTGACTCGTGGGGGCCCCTTGCCTACAATGAGCAGTTCTTC.

Worth noting for this clone: The sample has other DNA sequences that encode this CDR3 too. The CDR3 nucleotides read TGCGCCAGCAGCTTGGAGGGAGGCACTGAAGCTTTCTTT. It is translated as CASSLEGGTEAFF. The V gene is TRBV5-1, the J gene TRBJ1-1; no clear D. Germline values: CDR1 SGHRS, CDR2 YFSETQ. This CDR3 has 13 amino acids. Trimming shortened V by 0 bases and J by 4 bases, and 7 bases separated the two germline ends.

The chain has TRBV19 and TRBJ2-3; TRBD2 matches at 9 bases. This CDR3 has 16 amino acids. V was clipped by 1 base and J by 4 bases; unmatched bases: 6. The germline CDR1 and CDR2 sequences are LNHDA and SQIVND (reference sequence). CDR3 region: CASSIGGSGSPDTQYF. The CDR3 DNA sequence: TGTGCCAGTAGTATAGGAGGTAGCGGGAGCCCAGATACGCAGTATTTT.

This chain connects TRBV5-1 to TRBJ1-2; TRBD1 is a possible D gene (6 bases). CDR1 and CDR2 (germline): SGHRS, YFSETQ. The length of the CDR3 is 13 residues. The V end lost 4 bases, the J end lost 5 bases, and 12 bases lay between the germline ends. This CDR3 is CASSRWTAYGYTF. The CDR3 coding sequence is TGCGCCAGCAGCCGTTGGACAGCTTATGGCTACACCTTC.

V gene TRBV29-1 combines with J gene TRBJ2-1, with TRBD2 as a possible D gene (7 bases). Germline CDR1 is SQVTM and CDR2 is ANQGSEA. The CDR3 has 14 amino acids. Between the trimmed V and J ends, which lost 4 bases and 3 bases, there was a span of 13 bases. The CDR3 protein is CSVGGRGGYNEQFF. Here the CDR3 DNA reads TGCAGCGTTGGAGGGAGGGGGGGCTACAATGAGCAGTTCTTC.

This clone was observed once. The chain couples TRBV11-2 to TRBJ2-7, with a possible D match to TRBD1 (5 bases). The CDR3 totals 12 residues. Between the trimmed V and J ends, which lost 3 bases and 5 bases, there was a span of 8 bases. In germline, CDR1 is SGHAT, CDR2 FQNNGV. The CDR3 sequence: CASSFKGNEQYF. In DNA, the CDR3 is TGTGCCAGCAGCTTTAAGGGGAACGAGCAGTACTTC.

The V call is TRBV24-1, the J call TRBJ2-3, with no clear D. Trimming stripped 1 base from V and 8 bases from J, with 6 bases between. CDR3 length: 12 amino acids. CDR1 and CDR2 (germline): KGHDR, SFDVKD. The chain's CDR3 is CATSDFDSTQYF. In DNA form, the CDR3 reads TGTGCCACCAGTGATTTTGACTCTACGCAGTATTTT.

This chain uses TRBV6-5 with TRBJ1-2; possibly TRBD1 for D (5 bases). Trimming removed 5 bases from V and 5 bases from J, with 12 bases in between. Germline assignment: CDR1 MNHEY and CDR2 SVGAGI. The CDR3 runs to 13 residues. CDR3 amino acids: CASSQWGPYGYTF. The CDR3 DNA sequence: TGTGCCAGCAGTCAATGGGGCCCTTATGGCTACACCTTC.

This chain's CDR3 is CASSWTTGYEQYF. Here the CDR3 DNA reads TGCGCCAGCAGCTGGACGACAGGCTACGAGCAGTACTTC. The rearrangement links TRBV5-1 to TRBJ2-7; tentative D call: TRBD1 (6 bases). With 3 bases removed from V and 3 bases from J, the gap between germline ends came to 10 bases. The CDR3 runs 13 residues. Germline-derived CDR1 and CDR2 are SGHRS and YFSETQ.

This chain links TRBV4-2 with TRBJ2-6; 8 nucleotides align to TRBD1. CDR1 is LGHNA, CDR2 YNFKEQ, per germline. J was trimmed by 0 bases and V by 3 bases; bases with no gene match: 16. The CDR3 consists of 21 residues. CDR3 region: CASSHPGGRGTTFSGANVLTF. Here the CDR3 DNA reads TGTGCCAGCAGCCATCCAGGGGGCCGCGGGACGACTTTCTCTGGGGCCAACGTCCTGACTTTC.

The chain joins TRBV5-1 to TRBJ2-7, with 7 bases lining up with TRBD2. V shed 4 bases and J 2 bases; nucleotides not matched to a gene: 12. CDR1 SGHRS and CDR2 YFSETQ come from the germline V gene. This CDR3 comprises 16 residues. Here the CDR3 DNA reads TGCGCCAGCAGCCCCCGGGGAGCGGGACCCCCCTACGAGCAGTACTTC. It encodes CASSPRGAGPPYEQYF.

The chain links TRBV6-6 to TRBJ1-1, with TRBD1 identical over 7 bases. The CDR3 totals 14 residues. Germline-derived CDR1 and CDR2 are MNHNY and SVGAGI (reference sequence). The V segment lost 6 bases and the J segment 5 bases; nucleotides outside the gene matches: 9. The CDR3 loop is CASSYRQGETEAFF. The CDR3 region has the DNA TGTGCCAGCAGCTATCGACAGGGTGAGACTGAAGCTTTCTTT.

The chain couples TRBV5-5 to TRBJ1-3; D gene ambiguous. With 4 bases removed from V and 1 base from J, the gap between germline ends came to 15 bases. The CDR3 is 16 amino acids. CDR1 SGHKS and CDR2 YYEKEE come from the germline V gene (reference sequence). The chain's CDR3 is CASSRTAGSSGNTIYF. The DNA for the CDR3 is TGTGCCAGCAGCCGAACAGCGGGATCTTCTGGAAACACCATATATTTT.

This sequence joins TRBV5-5 and TRBJ2-7; TRBD2 matches at 7 bases. The CDR3 runs to 14 residues. In germline, CDR1 is SGHKS, CDR2 YYEKEE (reference sequence). With 4 bases clipped from V and 0 bases from J, the junction kept 4 bases outside the gene matches. The DNA of the CDR3 is TGTGCCAGCAGCCCAAGGACTAGCTCCTACGAGCAGTACTTC. It codes for CASSPRTSSYEQYF. Complete variable domain (other parts from reference TRBV5-5 and TRBJ2-7): DAGVTQSPTHLIKTRGQQVTLRCSPISGHKSVSWYQQVLGQGPQFIFQYYEKEERGRGNFPDRFSARQFPNYSSELNVNALLLGDSALYLCASSPRTSSYEQYFGPGTRLTVT.

The J gene is TRBJ1-3, the V gene TRBV6-1, with no clear D. Germline assignment: CDR1 MNHNS and CDR2 SASEGT. This CDR3 spans 16 amino acids. The germline V and J ends were trimmed by 4 bases and 0 bases, with 13 bases remaining between them. CDR3 bases: TGTGCCAGCAGTGCACAGCTACATGACTCTGGAAACACCATATATTTT. The encoded protein is CASSAQLHDSGNTIYF.

The rearrangement links TRBV24-1 to TRBJ2-5, with 7 bases identical to TRBD2. The V gene end was trimmed by 0 bases and the J gene end by 5 bases; junction bases not matched to a gene: 2. The CDR3 contains 14 residues. Looked up from germline, CDR1 is KGHDR and CDR2 is SFDVKD. The CDR3: CATSDLPGGETQYF. The CDR3 DNA reads as TGTGCCACCAGTGATTTGCCGGGAGGTGAGACCCAGTACTTC.

The rearrangement links TRBV27 to TRBJ1-2, with unresolved D. Per the germline V gene, CDR1 is MNHEY and CDR2 is SMNVEV (reference sequence). The CDR3 runs to 15 residues. The V and J ends lost 1 base and 4 bases respectively, with 13 bases between them. The CDR3 DNA reads as TGTGCCAGCAGTTTATATAGCGACAACTTCTATGGCTACACCTTC. This translates into CASSLYSDNFYGYTF.

This chain connects TRBV3-1 (or the pseudogene TRBV3-2) to TRBJ2-2; tentatively, D is TRBD2 (6 bases). This CDR3 comprises 14 residues. V was pared by 3 bases and J by 4 bases, with 9 bases between. Germline CDR1 LGHDT, CDR2 YNNKEL (reference sequence). The DNA of the CDR3 is TGTGCCAGCAGCCAGGGGGGTGCCACCGGGGAGCTGTTTTTT. This gives the protein CASSQGGATGELFF.

This chain uses TRBV7-2 with TRBJ2-5, with TRBD2 as a possible D gene (6 bases). Per germline, CDR1 SGHTA and CDR2 FQGNSA. The V end lost 3 bases, the J end lost 5 bases, and 13 bases lay between the germline ends. This CDR3 is built from 14 residues. The CDR3: CASSFGESGETQYF. The DNA of the CDR3 is TGTGCCAGCAGCTTCGGGGAGAGCGGGGAGACCCAGTACTTC. The variable domain in full, completed from reference TRBV7-2 and TRBJ2-5, reads GAGVSQSPSNKVTEKGKDVELRCDPISGHTALYWYRQSLGQGLEFLIYFQGNSAPDKSGLPSDRFSAERTGGSVSTLTIQRTQQEDSAVYLCASSFGESGETQYFGPGTRLLVL.